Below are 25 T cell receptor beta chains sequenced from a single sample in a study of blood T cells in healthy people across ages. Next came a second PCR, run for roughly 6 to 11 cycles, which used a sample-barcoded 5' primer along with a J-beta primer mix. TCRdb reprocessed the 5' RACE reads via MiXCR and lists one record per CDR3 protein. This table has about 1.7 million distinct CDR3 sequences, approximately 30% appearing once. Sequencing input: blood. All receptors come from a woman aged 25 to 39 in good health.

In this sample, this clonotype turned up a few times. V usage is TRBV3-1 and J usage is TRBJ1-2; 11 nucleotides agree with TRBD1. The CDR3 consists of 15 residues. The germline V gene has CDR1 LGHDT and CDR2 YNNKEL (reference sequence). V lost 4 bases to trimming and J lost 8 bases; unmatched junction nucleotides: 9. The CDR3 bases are TGTGCCAGCAGCCTCAGGGGCTGGACAGGGGGCGGCTACACCTTC. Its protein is CASSLRGWTGGGYTF.

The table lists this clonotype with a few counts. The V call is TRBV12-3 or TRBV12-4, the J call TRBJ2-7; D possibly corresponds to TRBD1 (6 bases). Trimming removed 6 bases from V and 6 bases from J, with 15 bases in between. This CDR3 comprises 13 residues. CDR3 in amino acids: CASRPLTGSEQYF. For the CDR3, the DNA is TGTGCCAGCAGACCACTTACAGGGAGCGAGCAGTACTTC.

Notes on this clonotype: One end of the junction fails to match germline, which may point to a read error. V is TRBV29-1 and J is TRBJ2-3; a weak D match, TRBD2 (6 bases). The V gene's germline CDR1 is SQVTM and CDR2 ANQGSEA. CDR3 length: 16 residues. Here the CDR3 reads CSVAQLAEASTDTQYF. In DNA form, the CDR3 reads TGCAGTGTTGCCCAGTTAGCGGAGGCTAGCACAGATACGCAGTATTTT.

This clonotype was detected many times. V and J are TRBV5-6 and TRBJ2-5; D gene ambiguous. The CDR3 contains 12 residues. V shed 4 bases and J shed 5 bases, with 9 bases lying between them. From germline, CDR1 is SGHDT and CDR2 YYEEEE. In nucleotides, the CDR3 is TGTGCCAGCAGCCGGAAAAAGGAGACCCAGTACTTC. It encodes CASSRKKETQYF.

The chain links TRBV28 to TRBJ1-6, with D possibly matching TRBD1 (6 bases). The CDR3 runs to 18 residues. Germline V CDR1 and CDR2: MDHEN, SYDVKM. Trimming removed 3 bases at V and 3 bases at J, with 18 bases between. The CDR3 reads CASSLMLGGENYNSPLHF. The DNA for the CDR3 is TGTGCCAGCAGTTTGATGCTAGGGGGGGAGAACTATAATTCACCCCTCCACTTT.

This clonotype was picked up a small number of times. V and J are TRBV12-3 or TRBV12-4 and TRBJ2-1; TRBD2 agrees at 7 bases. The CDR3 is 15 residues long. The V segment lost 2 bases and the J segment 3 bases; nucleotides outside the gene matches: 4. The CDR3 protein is CASSLRLAVYNEQFF. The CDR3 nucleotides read TGTGCCAGCAGTTTACGGCTAGCGGTCTACAATGAGCAGTTCTTC.

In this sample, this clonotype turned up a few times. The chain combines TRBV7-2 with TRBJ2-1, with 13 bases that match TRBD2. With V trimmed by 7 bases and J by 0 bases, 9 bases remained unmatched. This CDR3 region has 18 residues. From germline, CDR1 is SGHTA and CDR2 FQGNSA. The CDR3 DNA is TGTGCCAGCACCGAAACTAGCGGGGGGGGAAGCTCCTACAATGAGCAGTTCTTC. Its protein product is CASTETSGGGSSYNEQFF.

CDR3 nucleotide sequence: TGTGCCAGCAGTTTGGGGTCGGCAGGGGGATGGTATGGCTACACCTTC. Translated: CASSLGSAGGWYGYTF. The chain is built from TRBV28 and TRBJ1-2; 7 positions match TRBD1. V was clipped by 3 bases and J by 5 bases; unmatched bases: 12. This CDR3 spans 16 amino acids. Per germline, CDR1 MDHEN and CDR2 SYDVKM.

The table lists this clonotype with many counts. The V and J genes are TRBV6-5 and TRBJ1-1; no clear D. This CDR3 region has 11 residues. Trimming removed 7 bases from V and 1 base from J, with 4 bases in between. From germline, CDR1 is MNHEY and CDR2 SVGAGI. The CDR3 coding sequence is TGTGCCAGCAAGTGGAACACTGAAGCTTTCTTT. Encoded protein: CASKWNTEAFF.

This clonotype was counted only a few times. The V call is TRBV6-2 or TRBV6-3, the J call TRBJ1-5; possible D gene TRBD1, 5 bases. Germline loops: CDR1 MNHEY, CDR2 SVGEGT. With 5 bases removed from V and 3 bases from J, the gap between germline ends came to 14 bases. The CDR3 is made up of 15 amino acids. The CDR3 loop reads CASSIRTGDNQPQHF. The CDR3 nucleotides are TGTGCCAGCAGTATTCGGACGGGGGACAATCAGCCCCAGCATTTT.

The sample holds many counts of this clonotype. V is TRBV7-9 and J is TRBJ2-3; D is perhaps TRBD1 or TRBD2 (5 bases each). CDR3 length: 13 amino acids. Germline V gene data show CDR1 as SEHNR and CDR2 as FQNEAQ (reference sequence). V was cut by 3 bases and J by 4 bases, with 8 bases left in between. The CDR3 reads CASSFEGSDTQYF. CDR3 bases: TGTGCCAGCAGCTTTGAGGGGTCAGATACGCAGTATTTT.

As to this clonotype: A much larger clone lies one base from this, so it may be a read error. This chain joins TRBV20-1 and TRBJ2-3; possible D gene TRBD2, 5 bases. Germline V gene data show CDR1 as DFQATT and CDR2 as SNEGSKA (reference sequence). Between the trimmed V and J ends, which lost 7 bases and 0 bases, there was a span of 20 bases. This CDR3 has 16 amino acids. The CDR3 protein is CSVKRTAITSTDTQYF. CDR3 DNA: TGCAGTGTTAAGAGGACTGCAATAACTAGCACAGATACGCAGTATTTT.

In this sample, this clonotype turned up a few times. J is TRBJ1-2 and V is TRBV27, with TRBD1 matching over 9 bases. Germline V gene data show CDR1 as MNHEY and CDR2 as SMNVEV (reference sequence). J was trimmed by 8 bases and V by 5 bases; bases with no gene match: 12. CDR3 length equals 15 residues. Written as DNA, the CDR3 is TGTGCCAGCAGTCCGGGGACAGGGAATTATGGAGGCTACACCTTC. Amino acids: CASSPGTGNYGGYTF.

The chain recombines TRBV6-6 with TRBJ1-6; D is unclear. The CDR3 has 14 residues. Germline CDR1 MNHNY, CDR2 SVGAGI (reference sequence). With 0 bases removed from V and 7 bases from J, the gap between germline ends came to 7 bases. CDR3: CASSYSRLNSPLHF. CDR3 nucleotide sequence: TGTGCCAGCAGTTACTCGAGGTTAAATTCACCCCTCCACTTT.

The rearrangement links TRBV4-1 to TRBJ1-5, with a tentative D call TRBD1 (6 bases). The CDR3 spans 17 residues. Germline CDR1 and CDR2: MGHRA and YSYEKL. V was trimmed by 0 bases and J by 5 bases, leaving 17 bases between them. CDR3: CASSQDGLAGGDQPQHF. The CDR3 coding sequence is TGCGCCAGCAGCCAAGATGGGTTAGCGGGGGGCGATCAGCCCCAGCATTTT.

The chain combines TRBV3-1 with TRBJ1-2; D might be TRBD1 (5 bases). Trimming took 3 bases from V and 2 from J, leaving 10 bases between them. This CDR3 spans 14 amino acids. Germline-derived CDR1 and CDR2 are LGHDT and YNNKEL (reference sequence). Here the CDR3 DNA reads TGTGCCAGCAGCCACGAGCAGGGCAACTATGGCTACACCTTC. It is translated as CASSHEQGNYGYTF.

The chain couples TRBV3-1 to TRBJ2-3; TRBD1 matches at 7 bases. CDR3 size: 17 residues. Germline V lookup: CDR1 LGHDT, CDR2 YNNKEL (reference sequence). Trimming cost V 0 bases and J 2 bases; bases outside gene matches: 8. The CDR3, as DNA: TGTGCCAGCAGCCAAGAAACTACAGGGGTATCCACAGATACGCAGTATTTT. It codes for CASSQETTGVSTDTQYF.

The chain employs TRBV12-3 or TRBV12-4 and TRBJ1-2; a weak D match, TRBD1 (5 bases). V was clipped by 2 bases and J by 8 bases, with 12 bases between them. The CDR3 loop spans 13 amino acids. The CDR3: CASSLYGRGGYTF. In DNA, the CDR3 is TGTGCCAGCAGTTTATATGGAAGGGGCGGCTACACCTTC.

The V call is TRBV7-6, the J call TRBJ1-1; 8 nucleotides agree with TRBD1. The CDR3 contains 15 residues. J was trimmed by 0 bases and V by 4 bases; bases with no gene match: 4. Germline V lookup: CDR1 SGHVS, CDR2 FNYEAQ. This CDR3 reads CASSSPQGVNTEAFF. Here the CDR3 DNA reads TGTGCCAGCAGCTCTCCACAGGGGGTGAACACTGAAGCTTTCTTT.

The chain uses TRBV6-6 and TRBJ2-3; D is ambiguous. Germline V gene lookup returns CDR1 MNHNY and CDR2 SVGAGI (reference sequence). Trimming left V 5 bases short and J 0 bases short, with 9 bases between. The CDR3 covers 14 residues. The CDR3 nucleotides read TGTGCCAGCAGTGACCCCTTCAGCACAGATACGCAGTATTTT. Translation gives CASSDPFSTDTQYF.

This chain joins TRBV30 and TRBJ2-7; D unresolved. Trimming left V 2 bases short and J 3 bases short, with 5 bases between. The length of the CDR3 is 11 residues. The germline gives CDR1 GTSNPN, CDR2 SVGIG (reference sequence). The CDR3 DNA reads TGTGCCTGGAGTTCTAACTACGAGCAGTACTTC. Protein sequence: CAWSSNYEQYF.

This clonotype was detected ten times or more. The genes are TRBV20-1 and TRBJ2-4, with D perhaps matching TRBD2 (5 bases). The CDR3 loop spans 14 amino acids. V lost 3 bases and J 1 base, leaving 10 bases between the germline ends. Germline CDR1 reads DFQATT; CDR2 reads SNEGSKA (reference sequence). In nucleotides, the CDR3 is TGCAGTGCTAGCCCTAGCTTCGCCAAAAACATTCAGTACTTC. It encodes CSASPSFAKNIQYF.

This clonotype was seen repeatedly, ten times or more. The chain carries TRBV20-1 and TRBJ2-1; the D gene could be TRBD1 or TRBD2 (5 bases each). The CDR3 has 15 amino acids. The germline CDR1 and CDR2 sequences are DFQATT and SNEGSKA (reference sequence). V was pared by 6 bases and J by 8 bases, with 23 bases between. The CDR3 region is CSARAGTLMADEQFF. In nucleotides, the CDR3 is TGCAGTGCCCGGGCCGGGACCCTAATGGCCGATGAGCAGTTCTTC.

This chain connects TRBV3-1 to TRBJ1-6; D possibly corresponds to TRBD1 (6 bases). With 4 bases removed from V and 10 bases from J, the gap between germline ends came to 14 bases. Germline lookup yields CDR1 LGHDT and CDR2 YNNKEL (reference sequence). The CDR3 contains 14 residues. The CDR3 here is CASSPTGYGSPLHF. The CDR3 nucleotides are TGTGCCAGCAGCCCGACAGGATACGGATCACCCCTCCACTTT.

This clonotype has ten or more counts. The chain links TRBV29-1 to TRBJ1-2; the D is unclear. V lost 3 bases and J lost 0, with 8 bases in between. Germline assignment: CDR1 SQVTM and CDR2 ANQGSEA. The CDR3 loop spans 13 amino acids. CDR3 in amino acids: CSVEGNPNYGYTF. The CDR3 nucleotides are TGCAGCGTTGAGGGAAACCCTAACTATGGCTACACCTTC.